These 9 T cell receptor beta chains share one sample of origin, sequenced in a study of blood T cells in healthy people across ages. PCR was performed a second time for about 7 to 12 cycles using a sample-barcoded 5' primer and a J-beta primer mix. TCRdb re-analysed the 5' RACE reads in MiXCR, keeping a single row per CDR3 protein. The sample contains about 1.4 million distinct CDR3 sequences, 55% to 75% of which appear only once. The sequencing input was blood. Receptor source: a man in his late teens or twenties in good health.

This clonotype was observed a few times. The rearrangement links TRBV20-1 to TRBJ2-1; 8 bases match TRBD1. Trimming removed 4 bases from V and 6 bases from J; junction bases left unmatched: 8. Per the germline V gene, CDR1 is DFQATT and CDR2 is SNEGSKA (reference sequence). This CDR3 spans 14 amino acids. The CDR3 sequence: CSATGQGRVNEQFF. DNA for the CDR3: TGCAGTGCTACTGGACAGGGAAGGGTCAATGAGCAGTTCTTC.

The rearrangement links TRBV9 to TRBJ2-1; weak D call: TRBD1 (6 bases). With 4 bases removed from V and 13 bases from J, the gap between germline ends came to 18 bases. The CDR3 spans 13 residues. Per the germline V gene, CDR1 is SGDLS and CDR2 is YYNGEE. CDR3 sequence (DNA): TGTGCCAGCAGCCAAAACCCACAGGGCGGCCAGTTCTTC. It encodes CASSQNPQGGQFF.

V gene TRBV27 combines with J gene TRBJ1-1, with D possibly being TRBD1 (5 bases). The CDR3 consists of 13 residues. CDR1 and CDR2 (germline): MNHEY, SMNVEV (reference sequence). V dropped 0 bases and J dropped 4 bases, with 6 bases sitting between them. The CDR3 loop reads CASSLSGVTEAFF. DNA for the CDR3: TGTGCCAGCAGTTTATCAGGGGTCACTGAAGCTTTCTTT.

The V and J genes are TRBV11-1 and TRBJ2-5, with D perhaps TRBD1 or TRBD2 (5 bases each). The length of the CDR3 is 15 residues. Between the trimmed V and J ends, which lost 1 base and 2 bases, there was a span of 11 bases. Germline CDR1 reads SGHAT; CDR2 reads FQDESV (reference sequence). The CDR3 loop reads CASSLGWDRQETQYF. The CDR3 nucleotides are TGTGCCAGCAGCTTAGGATGGGACCGACAAGAGACCCAGTACTTC. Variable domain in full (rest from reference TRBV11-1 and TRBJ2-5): EAEVAQSPRYKITEKSQAVAFWCDPISGHATLYWYRQILGQGPELLVQFQDESVVDDSQLPKDRFSAERLKGVDSTLKIQPAELGDSAMYLCASSLGWDRQETQYFGPGTRLLVL.

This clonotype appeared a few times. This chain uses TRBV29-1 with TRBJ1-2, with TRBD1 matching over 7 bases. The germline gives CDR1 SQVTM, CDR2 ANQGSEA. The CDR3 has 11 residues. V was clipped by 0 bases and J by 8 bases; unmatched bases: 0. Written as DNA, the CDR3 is TGCAGCGTTGAAGAAGGGGGCGGCTACACCTTC. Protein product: CSVEEGGGYTF.

CDR3 amino acids: CSVSGLSTEAFF. The CDR3, as DNA: TGCAGCGTCTCCGGACTGAGCACTGAAGCTTTCTTT. This chain links TRBV29-1 with TRBJ1-1; unclear D gene. The CDR3 has 12 residues. V was cut by 6 bases and J by 4 bases, with 12 bases left in between. Germline loops: CDR1 SQVTM, CDR2 ANQGSEA.

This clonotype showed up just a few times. This CDR3 is CASSSSATYGYTF. The CDR3 coding sequence is TGTGCCAGCAGTTCCTCTGCCACCTATGGCTACACCTTC. V and J are TRBV6-2 or TRBV6-3 and TRBJ1-2, with D unresolved. Germline values: CDR1 MNHEY, CDR2 SVGEGT. The V end lost 4 bases, the J end lost 4 bases, and 10 bases lay between the germline ends. CDR3 length equals 13 residues.

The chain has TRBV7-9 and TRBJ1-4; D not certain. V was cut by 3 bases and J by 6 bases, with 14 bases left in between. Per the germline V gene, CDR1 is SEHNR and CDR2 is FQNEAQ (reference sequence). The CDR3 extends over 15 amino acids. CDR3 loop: CASSFMGERDEKLFF. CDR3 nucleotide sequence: TGTGCCAGCAGCTTTATGGGTGAGAGGGATGAAAAACTGTTTTTT.

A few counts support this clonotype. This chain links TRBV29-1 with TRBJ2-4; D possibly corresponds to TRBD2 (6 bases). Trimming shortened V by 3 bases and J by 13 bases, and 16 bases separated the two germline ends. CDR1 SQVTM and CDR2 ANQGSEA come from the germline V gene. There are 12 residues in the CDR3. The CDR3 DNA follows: TGCAGCGTTGATTCGGAGGGTGGGGAGCAGTACTTC. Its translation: CSVDSEGGEQYF.